These T cell receptor beta chains were read from a single sample in a study of a mutant IDH1 vaccine in newly diagnosed glioma. Repertoires were generated with immunoSEQ multiplex PCR, while TCRdb's copy carries only in-frame clones and drops some. The sample shows 75,000 to 95,000 clones, roughly nine tenths of them seen only once. Their antigen targets remain unknown. The sample in question was PBMCs, obtained from a glioma patient whose treatment included an IDH1 peptide vaccine. The receptors were sampled from a woman in her fifties or sixties with glioma. The CDR3 runs from the conserved cysteine through the conserved F or W. Each record gives: J gene, clone size, V gene, D gene, CDR3 DNA, CDR3 protein. The D gene is left open where the match is weak. Not every row has a clone size; where given, it reads once, few, many or a size class.

>TRBJ2-1|.|TRBV28|.
TGTGCCAGCAGTTCCCGAATTCCTGGCGATGAGCAGTTCTTC
CASSSRIPGDEQFF
>TRBJ2-1|.|TRBV10-1|TRBD1
TGCGCCAGCAGTGAGGTAGGACAGGACAATGAGCAGTTCTTC
CASSEVGQDNEQFF
>TRBJ2-1|.|TRBV7-2|.
TGTGCCAGCAGCTTGGGTACGACTAGCTACAATGAGCAGTTCTTC
CASSLGTTSYNEQFF
>TRBJ1-3|.|TRBV4-2|.
TGTGCCAGCAGCCAAGCGACCCTCTCTGGAAACACCATATATTTT
CASSQATLSGNTIYF
>TRBJ1-2|.|TRBV4-2|.
TGTGCCAGCAGCCCATCTCACAGGAATAACTATGGCTACACCTTC
CASSPSHRNNYGYTF
>TRBJ2-1|.|TRBV4-2|.
TGTGCCAGCAGCCAAGAAGGCCGTGAGCAGTTCTTC
CASSQEGREQFF
>TRBJ1-4|.|TRBV5-5|.
TGTGCCAGCACTCTCTGGGGGGAAAAACTGTTTTTT
CASTLWGEKLFF
>TRBJ2-3|.|TRBV5-5|.
TGTGCCAGCAGCATCCAGACTAGCACAGATACGCAGTATTTT
CASSIQTSTDTQYF
>TRBJ2-5|.|TRBV7-3|TRBD1
TGTGCCAGCAGCTTTCTCAGGGGGGAGACCCAGTACTTC
CASSFLRGETQYF
>TRBJ2-7|.|TRBV4-1|.
TGCGCCAGCAGCCTCGACCTATACGAGCAGTACTTC
CASSLDLYEQYF
>TRBJ2-1|.|TRBV9|TRBD2
TGTGCCAGCAGCCCCACAGCGGGAGGGACCGGCTCCTACAATGAGCAGTTCTTC
CASSPTAGGTGSYNEQFF
>TRBJ2-2|.|TRBV7-6|TRBD2
TGTGCCAGCAGCTTAAGGACTAGCGGGGTGAACACCGGGGAGCTGTTTTTT
CASSLRTSGVNTGELFF
>TRBJ2-2|.|TRBV30|TRBD2
TGTGCCTGGAGGGTGAGGGCTAGCGGGAGCGGGGAGCTGTTTTTT
CAWRVRASGSGELFF
>TRBJ2-1|.|TRBV7-9|TRBD1
TGTGCCAGCAGCAAACTGACAGGGACCGATGAGCAGTTCTTC
CASSKLTGTDEQFF
>TRBJ2-1|.|TRBV4-1|.
TGCGCCAGCAGCCAAGATGGAAGGAGCAATGAGCAGTTCTTC
CASSQDGRSNEQFF
>TRBJ1-2|.|TRBV6-6|.
TGTGCCAGCAGTTACAACAGCTATGGCTACACCTTC
CASSYNSYGYTF
>TRBJ2-1|.|TRBV7-3|TRBD2
TGTGCCAGCAGGTCACCGGGACTAGCGGGAGTAAATGAGCAGTTCTTC
CASRSPGLAGVNEQFF
>TRBJ2-7|.|TRBV13|.
TGTGCCAGCAGCTCCACCGGGAACAACTACGAGCAGTACTTC
CASSSTGNNYEQYF
>TRBJ2-1|.|TRBV7-9|TRBD1
TGTGCCAGCAGCTCCGGACAGGGGAGGAATGAGCAGTTCTTC
CASSSGQGRNEQFF
>TRBJ1-1|.|TRBV15|.
TGTGCCACCAGCAGAGACAGGGGTACTGAAGCTTTCTTT
CATSRDRGTEAFF
>TRBJ2-2|.|TRBV6-5|.
TGTGCCAGCAGTTACTCGTGGGGCGACACCGGGGAGCTGTTTTTT
CASSYSWGDTGELFF
>TRBJ1-3|once|TRBV11-2|.
TGTGCCAGCAGCTTAGTTCTCGGAAAAGGGGCGGGAAACACCATATATTTT
CASSLVLGKGAGNTIYF
>TRBJ2-7|.|TRBV19|.
TGTGCCAGTAGTAGGGACGACTCCTACGAGCAGTACTTC
CASSRDDSYEQYF
>TRBJ2-3|once|TRBV5-4|TRBD1
TGTGCCAGCAGCTCGGGACAGGGGGGAACAGATACGCAGTATTTT
CASSSGQGGTDTQYF
>TRBJ1-5|.|TRBV27|.
TGTGCCAGCTCACCGGGCGAAGAGCAGCCCCAGCATTTT
CASSPGEEQPQHF
>TRBJ2-1|.|TRBV14|.
TGTGCCAGCAGCCGCACCCCCGGGCGGCCCAATGAGCAGTTCTTC
CASSRTPGRPNEQFF
>TRBJ1-2|.|TRBV28|.
TGTGCCAGCAGTTTATCAGGGGACGGCTACACCTTC
CASSLSGDGYTF
>TRBJ2-3|.|TRBV5-6|.
TGTGCCAGCAGCAGCTTTCGGACCGCGAGCGGGTATTTT
CASSSFRTASGYF
>TRBJ1-2|.|TRBV7-9|.
TGTGCCAGCAGCTTAACGTTTGGACGGTCGGCTGGCTACACCTTC
CASSLTFGRSAGYTF
>TRBJ1-2|.|TRBV27|.
TGTGCCAGCAGTTTAGACGGAAACTATGGCTACACCTTC
CASSLDGNYGYTF
>TRBJ2-1|.|TRBV6-6|.
TGTGCCAGCAGCCTACTAGCAGGAAATGAGCAGTTCTTC
CASSLLAGNEQFF
>TRBJ2-5|.|TRBV6-5|.
TGTGCCAGCAGTTCTTACAAGAAGACCCAGTACTTC
CASSSYKKTQYF
>TRBJ2-7|.|TRBV6-4|TRBD1
TGTGCCAGCACCCTTAGGGACAGCGCCTTCCACGAGCAGTACTTC
CASTLRDSAFHEQYF
>TRBJ2-5|.|TRBV11-2|.
TGTGCCAGCAGCTTAGGGAGTTATCAAGAGACCCAGTACTTC
CASSLGSYQETQYF
>TRBJ2-7|.|TRBV5-5|.
TGTGCCAGCAGCTTGTGGGGGGACAGTGCCTACGAGCAGTACTTC
CASSLWGDSAYEQYF
>TRBJ2-7|.|TRBV7-9|.
TGTGCCAGCAGCCCTCAGGGACTCAGGTCCTACGAGCAGTACTTC
CASSPQGLRSYEQYF
>TRBJ2-7|.|TRBV7-2|.
TGTGCCAGCAGCTTAGATATACAACCTCCCTTTTACGAGCAGTACTTC
CASSLDIQPPFYEQYF
>TRBJ2-1|.|TRBV9|.
TGTGCCAGCAGCCTAGGAGGCAGGGGTAACAATGAGCAGTTCTTC
CASSLGGRGNNEQFF
>TRBJ1-1|.|TRBV10-3|.
TGTGCCATCAGTGAGTCAGGGGGGGAGGCTTTCTTT
CAISESGGEAFF